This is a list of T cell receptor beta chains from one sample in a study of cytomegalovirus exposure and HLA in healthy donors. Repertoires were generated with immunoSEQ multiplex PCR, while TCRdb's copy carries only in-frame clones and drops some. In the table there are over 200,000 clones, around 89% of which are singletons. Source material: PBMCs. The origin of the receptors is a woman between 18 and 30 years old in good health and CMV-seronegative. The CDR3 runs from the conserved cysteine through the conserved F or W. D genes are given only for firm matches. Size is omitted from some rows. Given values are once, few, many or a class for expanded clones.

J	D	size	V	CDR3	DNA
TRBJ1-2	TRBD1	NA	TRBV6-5	CASTQGATYGYTF	TGTGCCAGCACCCAGGGGGCAACCTATGGCTACACCTTC
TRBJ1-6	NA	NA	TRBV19	CASSGELIYNSPLHF	TGTGCCAGTAGTGGGGAGCTAATTTATAATTCACCCCTCCACTTT
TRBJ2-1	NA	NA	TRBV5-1	CASSSEGNEQFF	TGCGCCAGCAGCTCGGAGGGGAATGAGCAGTTCTTC
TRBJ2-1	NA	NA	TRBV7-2	CASSLGTGPHQFF	TGTGCCAGCAGCTTAGGAACAGGCCCCCATCAGTTCTTC
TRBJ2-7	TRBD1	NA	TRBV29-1	CSVEQGAGSSYEQYF	TGCAGCGTTGAACAGGGGGCCGGGAGCTCCTACGAGCAGTACTTC
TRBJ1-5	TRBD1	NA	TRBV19	CASSIKRTGVKRSNQPQHF	TGTGCCAGTAGTATAAAGAGGACAGGCGTAAAACGTAGCAATCAGCCCCAGCATTTT
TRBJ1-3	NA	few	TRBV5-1	CASSSARDTIYF	TGCGCCAGCAGCTCTGCCCGGGACACCATATATTTT
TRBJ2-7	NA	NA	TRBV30	CAWSSGISYEQYF	TGTGCCTGGAGTTCCGGGATCTCCTACGAGCAGTACTTC
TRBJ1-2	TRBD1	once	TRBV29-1	CSVEGQGFHGYTF	TGCAGCGTTGAGGGACAGGGGTTTCATGGCTACACCTTC
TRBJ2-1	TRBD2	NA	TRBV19	CASKPPSGRYNEQFF	TGTGCCAGTAAGCCCCCCAGCGGGAGGTACAATGAGCAGTTCTTC
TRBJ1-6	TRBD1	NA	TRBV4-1	CASSLTGTGSNSPLHF	TGCGCCAGCAGCCTTACCGGGACAGGGTCTAATTCACCCCTCCACTTT
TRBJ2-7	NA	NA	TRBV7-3	CASSVTSTAYEQYF	TGTGCCAGCAGCGTAACTAGCACCGCCTACGAGCAGTACTTC
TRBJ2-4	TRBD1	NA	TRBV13	CASSSITTGGKNIQYF	TGTGCCAGCAGCTCCATCACGACAGGGGGGAAAAACATTCAGTACTTC
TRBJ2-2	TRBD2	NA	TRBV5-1	CASVASGNSGELFF	TGCGCCAGCGTGGCTAGCGGGAATTCCGGGGAGCTGTTTTTT
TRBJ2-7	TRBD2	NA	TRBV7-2	CASSRLAGEGYEQYF	TGTGCCAGCAGCCGACTAGCGGGGGAGGGTTACGAGCAGTACTTC
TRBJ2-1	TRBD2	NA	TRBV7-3	CASSSDGTSGFNEQFF	TGTGCCAGCAGCTCCGATGGGACTAGCGGATTCAATGAGCAGTTCTTC
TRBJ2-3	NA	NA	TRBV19	CASRLSRTDTQYF	TGTGCCTCCCGACTGAGCCGCACAGATACGCAGTATTTT
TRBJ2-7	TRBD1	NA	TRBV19	CASSQDRGHSEQYF	TGTGCCAGTAGTCAAGACAGGGGGCACAGCGAGCAGTACTTC
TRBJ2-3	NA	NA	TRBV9	CASSVESRRVDTQYF	TGTGCCAGCAGCGTAGAAAGCAGGAGGGTAGATACGCAGTATTTT
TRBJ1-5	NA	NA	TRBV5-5	CASSFAVGNQPQHF	TGTGCCAGCAGCTTTGCGGTCGGAAATCAGCCCCAGCATTTT
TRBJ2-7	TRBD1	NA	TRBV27	CASSPTTGDEQYF	TGTGCCAGCAGTCCAACGACAGGGGACGAGCAGTACTTC
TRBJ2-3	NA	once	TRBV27	CASGRQAWDTQYF	TGTGCCAGCGGCCGGCAGGCTTGGGATACGCAGTATTTT
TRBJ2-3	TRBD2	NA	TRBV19	CASSRDSGGGQYF	TGTGCCAGTAGTAGGGATAGCGGGGGCGGGCAGTATTTT
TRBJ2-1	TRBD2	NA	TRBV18	CASSPSGLAGGSEQFF	TGTGCCAGCTCACCTTCTGGACTAGCGGGGGGCAGTGAGCAGTTCTTC
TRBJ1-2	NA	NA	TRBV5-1	CASSLDPGGLYGYTF	TGCGCCAGCAGCTTGGACCCCGGGGGGCTCTATGGCTACACCTTC
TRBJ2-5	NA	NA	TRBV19	CASSTTRAETQYF	TGTGCCAGTAGTACGACTAGGGCAGAGACCCAGTACTTC
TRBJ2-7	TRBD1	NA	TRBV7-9	CSSSPNKGQGAYEQYF	TGTTCCAGCAGCCCAAATAAGGGACAGGGGGCCTACGAGCAGTACTTC
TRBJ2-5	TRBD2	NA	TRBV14	CASSQVAGGPQTQYF	TGTGCCAGCAGCCAAGTAGCGGGAGGGCCGCAGACCCAGTACTTC